This is a list of T cell receptor beta chains from one sample in a study of T cells in Graves' hyperthyroidism and ophthalmopathy. TCRdb re-called the multiplex PCR reads through MiXCR, storing one row per CDR3 protein. The sample records approximately 380,000 distinct CDR3 sequences, 11% to 15% being singletons. Material: blood. These receptors were taken from a man in his fifties or sixties with Graves' ophthalmopathy. Both conserved end residues are part of each CDR3.

TRBV7-2	CASSFGEIPRRQYF
TRBV7-9	CASSLAGPTEAFF
TRBV5-5	CASSVRPTGELFF
TRBV5-1	CASSLVAGGTGELFF
TRBV28	CASSLLREGLADTQYF
TRBV30	CAWSLGVNEQFF
TRBV12-3/TRBV12-4	CASSFLAGHQETQYF
TRBV24-1	CATSEDSYEQYF
TRBV7-9	CASSLAGLRGVNEQFF
TRBV29-1	CSVSSVEKLFF
TRBV5-1	CASSLGGGTGTEAFF
TRBV2	CASSRDRGDLGYTF
TRBV28	CASSLTRDRAFF
TRBV2	CASSVGMGQPQHF
TRBV7-3	CASSSNRGGLAGGEQFF
TRBV6-5	CASSYSRSQPQHF
TRBV27	CASSFKTGWGTEAFF
TRBV27	CASRTAWEQYF
TRBV12-3/TRBV12-4	CASSEQGVEGYTF
TRBV6-4	CASSAAGGTEAFF
TRBV30	CAWSPPPGGYEQYF
TRBV12-3/TRBV12-4	CASSAGQAMNTGELFF
TRBV12-3/TRBV12-4	CASSPHTGTEAFF
TRBV27	CASSPIFTDTQYF
TRBV9	CASSVAQLSTDTQYF
TRBV19	CASRLPGLAGGANVLTF
TRBV7-8	CASSLVPQPSYEQYF
TRBV20-1	CSARTGRVYGYTF
TRBV28	CASRQGGNTEAFF
TRBV27	CASTPSGSTTGELFF
TRBV20-1	CSAIRPQDYEQYF
TRBV3-1	CASSTLGQHYGYTF
TRBV20-1	CSARDPSGRHPAPIETQYF
TRBV14	CASSQFKYNEQFF
TRBV27	CASSSTSSLYEQYF
TRBV29-1	CSVGSSSGSDEQYF
TRBV7-2	CASSPTGKDLGGYTF